The 18 T cell receptor beta chains listed next were all sequenced from one sample in a study of blood T cell repertoires in COVID-19. Profiling relied on immunoSEQ multiplex PCR, and the TCRdb table lists in-frame clones only, not all of them. The sample carries 60,000 to 70,000 clones, 80% to 95% recorded once. The sequencing sample was made of peripheral blood. Every receptor here comes from a human donor with active COVID-19. The donor label of this sample is uncertain.

The chain uses TRBV30 and TRBJ2-1; D may be TRBD2 (6 bases). This CDR3 is built from 15 residues. V was shortened by 2 bases and J by 5 bases, with 16 bases between the two germline ends. Germline CDR1 reads GTSNPN; CDR2 reads SVGIG (reference sequence). CDR3 sequence (DNA): TGTGCCTGGAGTTATGTCGGGAGTCCCCACAATGAGCAGTTCTTC. This translates into CAWSYVGSPHNEQFF.

The chain combines TRBV5-1 with TRBJ2-7, with D possibly matching TRBD1 (6 bases). This CDR3 region has 14 residues. Germline-derived CDR1 and CDR2 are SGHRS and YFSETQ. V lost 4 bases, J lost 1 base, and 12 bases lay in between. CDR3 in amino acids: CASSPPDRSYEQYF. CDR3 DNA: TGCGCCAGCAGCCCCCCGGACAGATCCTACGAGCAGTACTTC.

The chain employs TRBV7-2 and TRBJ2-1, with D perhaps matching TRBD1 (6 bases). Trimming left V 5 bases short and J 5 bases short, with 13 bases between. The CDR3 sequence is 14 residues long. CDR1 is SGHTA, CDR2 FQGNSA, per germline. DNA for the CDR3: TGTGCCAGCAGCCCGGACAGAATTAACAATGAGCAGTTCTTC. Translation gives CASSPDRINNEQFF.

V and J are TRBV28 and TRBJ1-2, with D perhaps TRBD1 (5 bases). The CDR3 runs 13 residues. Germline assignment: CDR1 MDHEN and CDR2 SYDVKM. Deletions cut 3 bases from V and 4 bases from J, with 9 bases between. The CDR3 reads CASSFLTAYGYTF. For the CDR3, the DNA is TGTGCCAGCAGTTTCTTGACAGCCTATGGCTACACCTTC.

The chain recombines TRBV27 with TRBJ2-7; D remains unclear. The CDR3 covers 13 residues. Trimming left V 6 bases short and J 1 base short, with 10 bases between. Germline CDR1 is MNHEY and CDR2 is SMNVEV (reference sequence). CDR3 residues: CASSPTESYEQYF. The CDR3 DNA sequence: TGTGCCAGCAGCCCCACTGAGTCCTACGAGCAGTACTTC.

The chain links TRBV7-2 to TRBJ2-7, with TRBD2 matching over 8 bases. V was clipped by 3 bases and J by 11 bases; unmatched bases: 6. The CDR3 loop spans 12 amino acids. Germline CDR1 is SGHTA and CDR2 is FQGNSA. The CDR3 DNA is TGTGCCAGCAGCTTCACTAGCGGAGCAAAGTACTTC. It codes for CASSFTSGAKYF.

A word on this clone: A junction boundary mismatches the germline segment, possibly from a read error. This CDR3 reads CAGSPEAYYGYTF. CDR3 sequence (DNA): TGTGCCGGGAGCCCCGAGGCATACTATGGCTACACCTTC. This chain connects TRBV30 to TRBJ1-2; D gene uncertain. CDR1 is GTSNPN, CDR2 SVGIG, per germline (reference sequence). The CDR3 length is 13 residues. Complete variable domain (other parts from reference TRBV30 and TRBJ1-2): SQTIHQWPATLVQPVGSPLSLECTVEGTSNPNLYWYRQAAGRGLQLLFYSVGIGQISSEVPQNLSASRPQDRQFILSSKKLLLSDSGFYLCAGSPEAYYGYTFGSGTRLTVV.

The chain recombines TRBV6-4 with TRBJ2-1; 9 bases are shared with TRBD2. V shed 3 bases, J shed 4 bases, and the junction held 4 bases outside the gene matches. The CDR3 totals 15 residues. Germline CDR1 and CDR2: MRHNA and SNTAGT. CDR3 in DNA: TGTGCCAGCAGTGAGTCTAGCGGGGATTACAATGAGCAGTTCTTC. This translates into CASSESSGDYNEQFF.

The rearrangement uses TRBV30 and TRBJ2-3, with 9 bases lining up with TRBD2. V was clipped by 4 bases and J by 5 bases; unmatched bases: 10. The CDR3 consists of 15 residues. CDR1 is GTSNPN and CDR2 is SVGIG in the germline V gene (reference sequence). CDR3 bases: TGTGCCTGGAAGCCGGGACTAGCCCAGAGAGATACGCAGTATTTT. Amino acids: CAWKPGLAQRDTQYF.

The chain has TRBV19 and TRBJ2-1, with 12 bases identical to TRBD2. The CDR3 covers 15 residues. Germline V lookup: CDR1 LNHDA, CDR2 SQIVND (reference sequence). V was pared by 6 bases and J by 7 bases, with 7 bases of the junction left unmatched. The CDR3 DNA is TGTGCCAGTAGACCAGGACTAGCGGGAAAAAATGAGCAGTTCTTC. Protein sequence: CASRPGLAGKNEQFF.

The gene calls are TRBV28 and TRBJ2-3, with 9 positions matching TRBD2. Germline trimming cut 3 bases from V and 5 bases from J; bases unmatched to any gene: 9. Germline V gives CDR1 MDHEN, CDR2 SYDVKM. This CDR3 has 16 residues. CDR3 residues: CASSFGGGRAGDTQYF. In nucleotides, the CDR3 is TGTGCCAGCAGTTTCGGTGGCGGGAGGGCCGGAGATACGCAGTATTTT. The entire variable domain, with the rest obtained from reference TRBV28 and TRBJ2-3, is as follows: DVKVTQSSRYLVKRTGEKVFLECVQDMDHENMFWYRQDPGLGLRLIYFSYDVKMKEKGDIPEGYSVSREKKERFSLILESASTNQTSMYLCASSFGGGRAGDTQYFGPGTRLTVL.

This clone occurred a few times. The V gene is TRBV2, the J gene TRBJ1-1; possibly TRBD1 for D (5 bases). Per germline, CDR1 SNHLY and CDR2 FYNNEI. The CDR3 runs 13 residues. V shed 0 bases and J shed 4 bases, with 6 bases lying between them. CDR3 bases: TGTGCCAGCAGTGAAGCGGGGGGCACTGAAGCTTTCTTT. Its translation: CASSEAGGTEAFF.

The count of this clone is one. The chain links TRBV5-4 to TRBJ2-2, with 9 bases identical to TRBD1. V lost 0 bases, J lost 5 bases, and 5 bases stayed unmatched. This CDR3 has 16 residues. Germline V gene data show CDR1 as SGHNT and CDR2 as YYREEE (reference sequence). CDR3: CASSLVQGALTGELFF. The CDR3 DNA follows: TGTGCCAGCAGCTTGGTACAGGGGGCGCTGACCGGGGAGCTGTTTTTT.

The chain couples TRBV28 to TRBJ1-2; D possibly corresponds to TRBD1 (5 bases). Germline assignment: CDR1 MDHEN and CDR2 SYDVKM. The CDR3 runs to 14 residues. Trimming removed 6 bases from V and 8 bases from J, with 19 bases in between. This CDR3 reads CASRMSSGGVGYTF. In nucleotides, the CDR3 is TGTGCCAGCAGGATGTCCAGCGGGGGGGTCGGCTACACCTTC.

The V and J genes are TRBV27 and TRBJ1-2; TRBD1 matches at 9 bases. The CDR3 extends over 14 amino acids. Germline V gene data show CDR1 as MNHEY and CDR2 as SMNVEV (reference sequence). Trimming cost V 5 bases and J 7 bases; bases outside gene matches: 8. The CDR3 here is CASSLNRGLGGYTF. The CDR3 nucleotides are TGTGCCAGCAGTCTCAACAGGGGGCTGGGTGGCTACACCTTC.

V usage is TRBV2 and J usage is TRBJ1-5, with D maybe TRBD1 (6 bases). Germline CDR1 SNHLY, CDR2 FYNNEI. Trimming removed 6 bases at V and 0 bases at J, with 9 bases between. The CDR3 is made up of 14 amino acids. CDR3 loop: CASRGGLSNQPQHF. CDR3 in DNA: TGTGCCAGCAGGGGGGGGCTTAGCAATCAGCCCCAGCATTTT.

V is TRBV21-1 and J is TRBJ2-7; TRBD1, the D gene given by the table, was not confirmed from the DNA. TRBV21-1 is designated a pseudogene. The CDR3 loop spans 11 amino acids. The CDR3 DNA sequence: TGTGCCAGCTGGGGGCGCGACGAGCAGTACTTC. It codes for CASWGRDEQYF.

The chain is built from TRBV7-2 and TRBJ2-2; possibly TRBD2 for D (5 bases). Looked up from germline, CDR1 is SGHTA and CDR2 is FQGNSA. This CDR3 spans 16 amino acids. The germline V and J ends were trimmed by 1 base and 4 bases, with 13 bases remaining between them. Here the CDR3 reads CASSLVSGLSTGELFF. The CDR3 DNA reads TGTGCCAGCAGCTTAGTAAGCGGTCTCTCCACCGGGGAGCTGTTTTTT. The full variable domain, in which reference TRBV7-2 and TRBJ2-2 provide the parts outside the CDR3, is GAGVSQSPSNKVTEKGKDVELRCDPISGHTALYWYRQSLGQGLEFLIYFQGNSAPDKSGLPSDRFSAERTGGSVSTLTIQRTQQEDSAVYLCASSLVSGLSTGELFFGEGSRLTVL.